One T cell receptor beta chain is described in this entry. Its antigen target is currently unknown. No per-base quality is available; no much larger clone lies one base away. The data were obtained in a study of blood T cells in healthy people across ages (dated by TCRdb to about 2015). Looking at the study overall: Template switching captured roughly one uniquely barcoded TCR beta cDNA molecule per two T cells in model experiments. The study measured age-related changes in TCR beta repertoire diversity using deep sequencing normalized with unique cDNA molecular identifiers. To avoid experimental bias, donors of different ages were spread randomly across the sequencing lanes. The donors were split into four age groups: young (average about 15 years), middle-aged (39), aged (more than 55) and long-lived (approximately 80). For two donors (one aged 18 to 30 and one aged 80 or older), the study analyzed two additional independent replicas of 1 million unique cDNA reads from the same blood draw. The paper's findings and limits, for the study overall: Estimates of total diversity based on one million sequenced T cells were considered lower bounds and underestimates. Because donor CMV infection status was unknown, age-related changes in expanded clonotypes were potentially confounded. The long-lived group showed more naive CD4+ T cells, fewer expanded clones and increased TCR diversity than the aged group, suggesting age selection. As age increased, observed TCR beta diversity per million T cells dropped in a roughly linear way, and a significant reduction was already evident by age 40. A strong correlation was found between observed TCR beta diversity and the percentage of naive T cells measured by flow cytometry. Conclusive comparison of naive and antigen-experienced compartments was prevented by the profiling of bulk unsorted PBMCs.

Library generation was performed with 5' RACE. TCRdb names Illumina HiSeq 2500 as the instrument used. A second PCR of 7 to 11 cycles was performed with a sample-barcoded 5' primer and a J-beta primer mix. Each TCR beta cDNA molecule received a unique molecular identifier from a template-switch 5' adaptor carrying 12 random nucleotides. At least 3 million CDR3-containing paired-end reads were obtained from each sample. First-strand cDNA was synthesized from all RNA with the Mint cDNA synthesis kit, primed by a TRBC-specific oligonucleotide. Following uracil-DNA glycosylase treatment, a first 18-cycle PCR with universal primers M1SS and BC2_uni_R was performed on all cDNA. The source study handled its data this way. For normalization, 1 million high-quality reads, each with a distinct molecular identifier, were randomly selected from each sample. Instead of being binned into consensus sequences, reads that shared molecular identifiers were thrown out. MiTCR, with a Q25 quality threshold and the strictest error-elimination algorithm, was used for CDR3 identification, clonotype clustering and error correction. Lower-bound total TCR beta diversity was estimated with a nonparametric unseen species model using Euler transformation. TCRdb reworked the public reads: Q25 trimming with fastp, MiXCR clone assembly, productive beta chains retained. Each record represents a unique CDR3 protein, reported with the most common genes and DNA among its rows. TCRdb's processing, not the authors' own work, is the source of the V and J calls. The sample table shows fewer than 900,000 distinct CDR3 sequences, and 35% to 40% are seen once. 10% to 15% of the sample goes to the ten largest clones.

Donors were a few dozen systemically healthy Caucasian individuals from Russia aged roughly 6 to 100 years. Each donor gave around 9.8 milliliters of peripheral blood, collected into EDTA-treated Vacutainer tubes. Ficoll-Paque density-gradient centrifugation was used to isolate PBMCs, with at least 6.5 million per sample. Trizol reagent was used to extract total RNA from the PBMCs, yielding at least 5 micrograms per sample. The percentages of naive CD45RAhigh/CD27high T cells were determined by flow cytometry on a PBMC aliquot from every donor. Spanning cysteine to phenylalanine, the CDR3 consists of 14 amino acids. Only the CDR3 DNA is retained, 42 bases long and in frame from the first base. The V end loses 3 bases and the J end loses 7 bases, and a stretch of 12 bases separates them. CDR1 MGHRA and CDR2 YSYEKL are derived from the germline V gene.

The sample comprised blood. This clonotype was obtained from a man aged 18 to 35 in good health. The rearranged segments are TRBV4-1 and TRBJ1-4, with no confident D gene call. The base sequence is TGCGCCAGCAGCCAGCCGAGGTTCGGTGAAAAACTGTTTTTT. Translated, this is CASSQPRFGEKLFF.